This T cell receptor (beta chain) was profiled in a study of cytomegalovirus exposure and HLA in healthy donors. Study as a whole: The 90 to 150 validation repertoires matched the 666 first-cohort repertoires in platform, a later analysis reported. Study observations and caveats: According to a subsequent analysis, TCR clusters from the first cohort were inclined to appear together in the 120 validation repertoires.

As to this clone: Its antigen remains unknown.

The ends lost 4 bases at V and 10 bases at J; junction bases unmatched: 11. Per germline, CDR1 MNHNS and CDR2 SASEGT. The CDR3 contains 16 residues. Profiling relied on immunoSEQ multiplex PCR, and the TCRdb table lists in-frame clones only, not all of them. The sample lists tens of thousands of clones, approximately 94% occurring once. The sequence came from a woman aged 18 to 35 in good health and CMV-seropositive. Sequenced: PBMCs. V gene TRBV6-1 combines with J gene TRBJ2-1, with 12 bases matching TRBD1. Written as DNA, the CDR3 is TGTGCCAGCAGTGTGGGACAGGGGGCTTTAACTCGGGAGCAGTTCTTC. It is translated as CASSVGQGALTREQFF.